Here is one T cell receptor beta chain with its context. Its antigen is unknown. The single heparinised draw taken from each donor contained about 100 mL of blood on average. Populations obtained by sorting all exceeded 98% purity. cDNA synthesis used the whole RNA isolate, giving expressed TCRB sequences. Some clones are missing from TCRdb's copy, which holds only in-frame ones; the method was immunoSEQ multiplex PCR. The sample comprises around 140,000 clones, about 12% of which are singletons, and 1% to 1.5% rests with the top ten. V shed 4 bases and J shed 0 bases, with 18 bases lying between them. CDR1 is GTSNPN and CDR2 is SVGIG in the germline V gene (reference sequence). The CDR3 length is 16 residues. This sample was included in a study of beta chain features in type 1 diabetes. Study-wide background: All samples together contributed 100 million to 120 million sorted cells for examination. General study results and limits: TCRB CDR3 length was moderately but significantly reduced in all four CD4+ subsets of Type 1 diabetes patients.

The sequence came from a young man with type 1 diabetes. The V call is TRBV30, the J call TRBJ1-1; D perhaps matches TRBD1 (5 bases). What was sequenced was central memory CD4+ T cells from blood. The CDR3 sequence is CAWTPKGMGVNTEAFF. CDR3 bases: TGTGCCTGGACCCCAAAGGGGATGGGAGTGAACACTGAAGCTTTCTTT. Full variable domain (outside the CDR3, taken from reference TRBV30 and TRBJ1-1): SQTIHQWPATLVQPVGSPLSLECTVEGTSNPNLYWYRQAAGRGLQLLFYSVGIGQISSEVPQNLSASRPQDRQFILSSKKLLLSDSGFYLCAWTPKGMGVNTEAFFGQGTRLTVV.